Below are 20 T cell receptor beta chains sequenced from a single sample in a study of OX40 agonist ivuxolimab in advanced cancers. The library was generated by the immunoSEQ multiplex PCR assay. This immuneACCESS table, as held by TCRdb, lists in-frame sequences with V and J called but not all clones. Of the missing ones, under half trace to an unresolved V gene in checked studies; the others have no known cause. Recorded for this sample are 55,000 to 75,000 clones; around 81% of them occurred a single time. The ten biggest clones cover 1% of the sample. The material sequenced was CD4+ or CD8+ T cells sorted from blood, taken in a trial of the OX40 agonist ivuxolimab. These receptors were collected from an adult with an advanced solid tumor such as melanoma, head and neck, liver or kidney cancer.

The chain joins TRBV7-2 to TRBJ2-1; D is possibly TRBD1 (5 bases). Germline V gene lookup returns CDR1 SGHTA and CDR2 FQGNSA. V was pared by 5 bases and J by 9 bases, with 14 bases between. This CDR3 has 13 residues. The CDR3 is CASSRNQGAEQFF. The DNA for the CDR3 is TGTGCCAGCAGCCGAAATCAGGGTGCTGAGCAGTTCTTC. The whole variable domain, remainder taken from reference TRBV7-2 and TRBJ2-1, is GAGVSQSPSNKVTEKGKDVELRCDPISGHTALYWYRQSLGQGLEFLIYFQGNSAPDKSGLPSDRFSAERTGGSVSTLTIQRTQQEDSAVYLCASSRNQGAEQFFGPGTRLTVL.

The V and J genes are TRBV7-2 and TRBJ1-4, with D tentatively TRBD1 (5 bases). Germline assignment: CDR1 SGHTA and CDR2 FQGNSA. The V end lost 1 base, the J end lost 7 bases, and 13 bases lay between the germline ends. The CDR3 has 15 residues. For the CDR3, the DNA is TGTGCCAGCAGCTTAGAGCAGGGAGGAACTGAAAAACTGTTTTTT. As protein: CASSLEQGGTEKLFF.

The V call is TRBV25-1, the J call TRBJ2-5; D is unresolved. This CDR3 region has 14 residues. Per the germline V gene, CDR1 is MGHDK and CDR2 is SYGVNS. V was pared by 2 bases and J by 5 bases, with 12 bases between. DNA of the CDR3: TGTGCCAGCAGTGAACGAAGGGTTGAGGAGACCCAGTACTTC. As protein: CASSERRVEETQYF.

The rearrangement links TRBV2 to TRBJ2-7, with D maybe TRBD1 (6 bases). The germline CDR1 and CDR2 sequences are SNHLY and FYNNEI. Deletions cut 10 bases from V and 2 bases from J, with 15 bases between. CDR3 length equals 13 residues. The CDR3 sequence: CATQTTGAYEQYF. The CDR3 coding sequence is TGTGCCACCCAAACGACAGGTGCCTACGAGCAGTACTTC.

This clone was detected a few times. The V and J genes are TRBV27 and TRBJ1-6; a possible D gene is TRBD1 (6 bases). The germline V gene encodes CDR1 MNHEY and CDR2 SMNVEV (reference sequence). Trimming pared 2 bases from V and 4 bases from J, leaving 6 bases between. The CDR3 length is 14 residues. The CDR3 region has the DNA TGTGCCAGCAGTTTAGGACAGTATAATTCACCCCTCCACTTT. Its protein is CASSLGQYNSPLHF.

The J gene is TRBJ2-7, the V gene TRBV6-5; perhaps D is TRBD1 or TRBD2 (5 bases each). V dropped 2 bases and J dropped 5 bases, with 16 bases sitting between them. CDR1 and CDR2 from the germline V gene are MNHEY and SVGAGI. This CDR3 has 15 residues. The CDR3: CASSYKGREWDEQYF. CDR3 nucleotide sequence: TGTGCCAGCAGTTACAAGGGACGGGAATGGGACGAGCAGTACTTC.

The chain uses TRBV27 and TRBJ1-4, with D uncertain. The ends were cut back, 11 bases at V and 0 bases at J, with 10 bases in the middle. The CDR3 length is 13 residues. CDR1 and CDR2 (germline): MNHEY, SMNVEV (reference sequence). In DNA, the CDR3 is TGTGCCCGACACAACACAACTAATGAAAAACTGTTTTTT. This codes for CARHNTTNEKLFF.

The rearrangement joins TRBV7-9 to TRBJ2-3; D ambiguous. Germline V gene data show CDR1 as SEHNR and CDR2 as FQNEAQ (reference sequence). The CDR3 has 16 amino acids. The V and J ends lost 3 bases and 1 base respectively, with 14 bases between them. The CDR3 loop is CASSLRSGDGTDTQYF. CDR3 in DNA: TGTGCCAGCAGCTTGCGGTCCGGAGATGGCACAGATACGCAGTATTTT.

V and J are TRBV12-5 and TRBJ2-5; 7 nucleotides align to TRBD1. CDR1 and CDR2 from the germline V gene are LGHNT and FRNRAP. Trimming cost V 5 bases and J 1 base; bases outside gene matches: 4. The length of the CDR3 is 14 residues. The CDR3 nucleotides read TGTGCTAGTGGTGTGGGGACAGTCCAAGAGACCCAGTACTTC. Encoded protein: CASGVGTVQETQYF.

CDR3 in DNA: TGTGCCTGGAGTGTCCCCGGGAATAGCAATCAGCCCCAGCATTTT. Encoded protein: CAWSVPGNSNQPQHF. The J gene is TRBJ1-5, the V gene TRBV30; D remains unclear. From germline, CDR1 is GTSNPN and CDR2 SVGIG (reference sequence). Between the trimmed V and J ends, which lost 0 bases and 0 bases, there was a span of 9 bases. The CDR3 length is 15 residues.

The rearrangement links TRBV18 to TRBJ2-7, with D unresolved. V was pared by 5 bases and J by 1 base, with 15 bases between. Germline V gene sequence: CDR1 KGHSH, CDR2 LQKENI. The CDR3 is 15 residues long. The CDR3 spells CASSAANRRSYEQYF. CDR3 in DNA: TGTGCCAGCTCAGCCGCGAACAGAAGGTCCTACGAGCAGTACTTC.

The genes are TRBV5-1 and TRBJ1-5, with D unresolved. The CDR3 is 17 amino acids. Trimming took 0 bases from V and 3 from J, leaving 16 bases between them. Looked up from germline, CDR1 is SGHRS and CDR2 is YFSETQ. The CDR3 DNA sequence: TGCGCCAGCAGCTTGGTCCCTTTGGGCAGAAACAATCAGCCCCAGCATTTT. Residues: CASSLVPLGRNNQPQHF.

This clone came up a few times. The chain uses TRBV5-8 and TRBJ2-7, with no clear D. The CDR3 covers 11 residues. Trimming removed 1 base from V and 12 bases from J, with 11 bases in between. Germline-derived CDR1 and CDR2 are SGHTS and YDEGEE. CDR3 protein: CASSLRGQRYF. As DNA, the CDR3 is TGTGCCAGCAGCTTGAGAGGCCAGAGGTACTTC.

The chain uses TRBV6-1 and TRBJ2-2; D is possibly TRBD1 (5 bases). CDR1 is MNHNS and CDR2 is SASEGT in the germline V gene. Trimming stripped 7 bases from V and 6 bases from J, with 12 bases between. The CDR3 sequence is 13 residues long. The CDR3 protein is CASTQGISGELFF. The CDR3 DNA reads TGTGCCAGCACCCAGGGAATATCCGGGGAGCTGTTTTTT.

This chain connects TRBV9 to TRBJ2-1, with a tentative D call TRBD1 (5 bases). The CDR3 is 12 amino acids. The germline CDR1 and CDR2 sequences are SGDLS and YYNGEE. Trimming left V 0 bases short and J 12 bases short, with 10 bases between. The CDR3 DNA reads as TGTGCCAGCAGCGTAGATGACAGTGGGCAGTTCTTC. This codes for CASSVDDSGQFF.

The V gene is TRBV29-1, the J gene TRBJ1-2; a weak D match, TRBD1 (5 bases). Germline V lookup: CDR1 SQVTM, CDR2 ANQGSEA. V was shortened by 1 base and J by 1 base, with 13 bases between the two germline ends. The CDR3 runs to 15 residues. The CDR3 DNA reads as TGCAGCGTTGAAGGGGGGGGATCGCGTAACTATGGCTACACCTTC. It encodes CSVEGGGSRNYGYTF.

This clone has only one observation. This chain links TRBV5-4 with TRBJ2-7; no clear D gene. V shed 0 bases and J shed 3 bases, with 4 bases lying between them. The CDR3 is made up of 12 amino acids. Germline V gene lookup returns CDR1 SGHNT and CDR2 YYREEE (reference sequence). The CDR3 here is CASSLGNYEQYF. Written as DNA, the CDR3 is TGTGCCAGCAGCTTGGGGAACTACGAGCAGTACTTC.

The chain couples TRBV7-8 to TRBJ2-2; no firm D call. CDR3 length: 14 amino acids. With 1 base removed from V and 0 bases from J, the gap between germline ends came to 3 bases. Germline CDR1 SGHVS, CDR2 FQNEAQ. The CDR3 loop reads CASSLEANTGELFF. The CDR3 DNA sequence: TGTGCCAGCAGCTTAGAGGCGAACACCGGGGAGCTGTTTTTT.

The V and J genes are TRBV11-2 and TRBJ1-2; D is undetermined. Trimming removed 5 bases at V and 3 bases at J, with 13 bases between. The germline V gene encodes CDR1 SGHAT and CDR2 FQNNGV. The CDR3 has 14 amino acids. CDR3 protein: CASSITWGYYGYTF. The CDR3 nucleotides are TGTGCCAGCAGCATAACGTGGGGTTACTATGGCTACACCTTC. Complete variable domain (other parts from reference TRBV11-2 and TRBJ1-2): EAGVAQSPRYKIIEKRQSVAFWCNPISGHATLYWYQQILGQGPKLLIQFQNNGVVDDSQLPKDRFSAERLKGVDSTLKIQPAKLEDSAVYLCASSITWGYYGYTFGSGTRLTVV.

The chain couples TRBV5-1 to TRBJ2-5, with 7 positions matching TRBD1. The CDR3 has 14 amino acids. Unmatched junction bases numbered 6, after V lost 4 bases and J lost 3 bases. The germline gives CDR1 SGHRS, CDR2 YFSETQ. The CDR3 DNA reads TGCGCCAGCAGCCTAGGACAGGCTAAAGAGACCCAGTACTTC. Translated: CASSLGQAKETQYF.